What follows are 6 T cell receptor beta chains derived from one specimen sequenced in a study of T cell responses to AZD1222 COVID-19 vaccine (dated by TCRdb to about 2021). Per the publication, the time point label means: about 28 days (+/-7) after the second vaccine dose. Library prep was done by the immunoSEQ multiplex PCR assay. The table was pulled from immuneACCESS by TCRdb, which kept in-frame rearrangements only. Such tables lose some clones; where checked, under half of the loss comes from unresolved V genes, and the rest has no known cause. The sample table lists about 130,000 clones, roughly 91% of them with a count of one. 1% to 1.4% of the sample lies in the top ten. This sample comprised peripheral blood, obtained 28 days after the second AZD1222 dose. Receptors were obtained from an adult who received the AZD1222 COVID-19 vaccine.

The V gene is TRBV9, the J gene TRBJ2-7; perhaps TRBD2 as D (6 bases). Germline CDR1 is SGDLS and CDR2 is YYNGEE. Trimming took off 8 bases at V and 3 bases at J, with 21 bases between the two ends. The CDR3 covers 15 residues. The CDR3 spells CASNFAGTEDYEQYF. CDR3 DNA sequence: TGTGCCAGTAACTTTGCGGGGACGGAGGACTACGAGCAGTACTTC.

The genes are TRBV27 and TRBJ2-7; 8 bases are shared with TRBD1. The CDR3 is 16 residues long. V lost 6 bases and J lost 1; bases outside the gene matches: 11. CDR1 is MNHEY, CDR2 SMNVEV, per germline (reference sequence). Here the CDR3 reads CASSRYFTGGSYEQYF. In DNA, the CDR3 is TGTGCCAGCAGCCGTTACTTTACAGGGGGGTCCTACGAGCAGTACTTC.

This clone appeared a single time. The rearrangement uses TRBV9 and TRBJ1-2; D is uncertain. V lost 0 bases and J 4 bases, leaving 7 bases between the germline ends. The CDR3 runs to 13 residues. Looked up from germline, CDR1 is SGDLS and CDR2 is YYNGEE. The CDR3 sequence: CASSVDGGYGYTF. The CDR3, as DNA: TGTGCCAGCAGCGTAGACGGTGGCTATGGCTACACCTTC.

Written as DNA, the CDR3 is TGTGCCAGCAGCGTCGGGACAGGGGGCGACTATGGCTACACCTTC. Its translation: CASSVGTGGDYGYTF. The rearrangement links TRBV2 to TRBJ1-2; 12 bases match TRBD1. The germline gives CDR1 SNHLY, CDR2 FYNNEI. The CDR3 is 15 amino acids. The J segment lost 3 bases and the V segment lost 6 bases, leaving 5 bases of the junction unmatched.

The gene calls are TRBV2 and TRBJ1-2; D is unclear. This CDR3 spans 13 amino acids. The germline V gene encodes CDR1 SNHLY and CDR2 FYNNEI. The ends were cut back, 3 bases at V and 4 bases at J, with 9 bases in the middle. The CDR3 sequence is CASSDTSGYGYTF. Here the CDR3 DNA reads TGTGCCAGCAGTGATACGTCCGGCTATGGCTACACCTTC.

The chain has TRBV19 and TRBJ1-2, with TRBD1 identical over 10 bases. CDR3 size: 15 residues. Germline lookup yields CDR1 LNHDA and CDR2 SQIVND (reference sequence). V lost 9 bases, J lost 6 bases, and 13 bases stayed unmatched. The CDR3, as DNA: TGTGCCAGCCAAACCGGGACAGGGGAATTTGATGGCTACACCTTC. It yields the protein CASQTGTGEFDGYTF.